Included here is one T cell receptor (beta chain) sequence, with context. The data were taken from a study of beta chain features in type 1 diabetes. V shed 3 bases and J shed 2 bases, with 11 bases lying between them. The CDR3 has 15 amino acids. Germline CDR1 and CDR2: MRHNA and SNTAGT. The whole isolated RNA underwent reverse transcription, so sequencing captured expressed TCRB transcripts. Stem cell-like memory T cell samples underwent survey-depth immunoSEQ sequencing. They averaged around 1 million reads. The repertoire was sequenced with immunoSEQ multiplex PCR; TCRdb's copy has only in-frame clones and lacks some. The table shows some 99,000 clones, with approximately 37% occurring only once.

The clonotype comes from a woman under 30 in good health. The sample taken for sequencing was stem cell memory CD4+ T cells from blood. The chain employs TRBV6-4 and TRBJ2-1; no definite D call. CDR3 sequence reads: CASSEFSSPYNEQFF. The CDR3 DNA sequence: TGTGCCAGCAGTGAATTTTCTAGTCCCTACAATGAGCAGTTCTTC.